The rows below give T cell receptor beta chains drawn from one sample of a study of Graves' ophthalmopathy and Graves' hyperthyroidism. TCRdb processed the multiplex PCR reads anew with MiXCR; each CDR3 protein has one entry. Of about 220,000 distinct CDR3 sequences in the sample, about a fifth were seen once. Input material: peripheral blood. The source of these receptors is a woman aged 45-60 years with Graves' ophthalmopathy. The conserved cysteine and the conserved F or W are not part of the CDR3 here.

TRBV6-1,TRBJ1-2,ASSDTRTGGYGYT
TRBV7-9,TRBJ1-5,ASSASPGSSHPQH
TRBV5-1,TRBJ1-1,ASSSGYTEAF
TRBV29-1,TRBJ1-1,SASRLKGPNTEAF
TRBV29-1,TRBJ2-5,SVEGVLETQY
TRBV19,TRBJ2-4,ASSMGTQGAKNIQY
TRBV30,TRBJ1-1,AWSEHMNTEAF
TRBV7-3,TRBJ1-1,ASSEQGNTEAF
TRBV19,TRBJ1-5,ASSIPDRGNQPQH
TRBV11-3,TRBJ2-2,ASSLPATGELF
TRBV6-5,TRBJ2-5,ASSPRGTGLKETQY
TRBV7-8,TRBJ1-5,ASSLAESLRNQPQH
TRBV20-1,TRBJ1-1,SASPTNWVSDTEAF
TRBV27,TRBJ2-7,ASSLGLAGDYEQY
TRBV5-1,TRBJ1-4,ASSYRVGATNEKLF
TRBV5-1,TRBJ2-4,ASRLAGEENIQY
TRBV20-1,TRBJ2-5,SARSEGYGETQY
TRBV7-8,TRBJ2-7,ASTTQGSLYEQY
TRBV3-1,TRBJ1-1,ASSLNMNTEAF
TRBV28,TRBJ2-5,ASMRRYQETQY
TRBV7-2,TRBJ2-5,ASSSRTSASL
TRBV30,TRBJ2-5,AWRGRANQETQY
TRBV7-3,TRBJ2-2,ASSTNDGELF
TRBV24-1,TRBJ1-5,ASRAGGASQPQH
TRBV11-2,TRBJ2-6,ASSLPARGGRTGANVLT
TRBV6-1,TRBJ2-5,VSNPADGGAETQY
TRBV12-3/TRBV12-4,TRBJ2-5,ASSPMRGGGKTQY
TRBV29-1,TRBJ1-1,SVEGLGVKENTEAF
TRBV6-1,TRBJ2-5,ASKQASGETQY
TRBV12-3/TRBV12-4,TRBJ2-7,ASSWTGWNEQY
TRBV7-2,TRBJ1-5,ASSLAAGQPQH
TRBV6-6,TRBJ1-6,ASSSAGPLGSPLH
TRBV12-3/TRBV12-4,TRBJ2-7,ASSGLTYEQY
TRBV29-1,TRBJ2-7,SVVKSYEQY
TRBV12-3/TRBV12-4,TRBJ2-5,ASSLAGTETQY
TRBV4-1,TRBJ2-5,ASSIRTVQETQY
TRBV6-5,TRBJ1-5,ASSYSGEVGNQPQH
TRBV30,TRBJ1-1,AWSPTGGNTEAF
TRBV9,TRBJ2-5,ASSFAEETQY
TRBV29-1,TRBJ2-7,SVGFRGATYEQY
TRBV10-1,TRBJ2-5,ASSDSGYQETQY
TRBV3-1,TRBJ2-5,ASSQGTSLTKGETQY
TRBV7-8,TRBJ2-7,ASSPKGSRGWEQY
TRBV15,TRBJ2-5,ATSRAGSETQY
TRBV28,TRBJ2-5,ASSSRTGGQTQY
TRBV11-2,TRBJ2-7,ASSRRVSEQY
TRBV28,TRBJ1-1,ASRMALNTEAF
TRBV12-3/TRBV12-4,TRBJ2-7,AGSRYYEQY
TRBV6-2/TRBV6-3,TRBJ1-1,ASRTDGNTEAF
TRBV10-2,TRBJ2-5,ASSEFGAQEAQY
TRBV6-5,TRBJ1-6,ASSWRQGDSSYNSPLH
TRBV27,TRBJ1-6,ASSFYTGVNNLPLH